The 18 T cell receptor beta chains listed next were all sequenced from one sample in a study of cytomegalovirus exposure and HLA in healthy donors. Researchers ran the PCR with 60 Vbeta and 13 Jbeta primers. The data were produced by immunoSEQ multiplex PCR, yet TCRdb's version contains in-frame clones alone and is incomplete. The sample lists around 92,000 clones, roughly 74% occurring once. Material: PBMCs. All receptors derive from a female donor in good health and CMV-seropositive.

This clone was picked up a small number of times. The V call is TRBV19, the J call TRBJ2-1; 11 bases fit TRBD2. CDR3 length: 14 amino acids. Trimming cost V 4 bases and J 8 bases; bases outside gene matches: 4. Germline V lookup: CDR1 LNHDA, CDR2 SQIVND (reference sequence). CDR3: CASSRLAGIHEQFF. The CDR3 nucleotides read TGTGCCAGTAGTAGACTAGCGGGAATCCATGAGCAGTTCTTC.

V usage is TRBV28 and J usage is TRBJ2-5, with no clear D. Germline CDR1 MDHEN, CDR2 SYDVKM. The CDR3 loop spans 14 amino acids. V was clipped by 2 bases and J by 2 bases, with 9 bases between them. This CDR3 is CASSLGSGQETQYF. CDR3 nucleotide sequence: TGTGCCAGCAGTTTAGGCTCGGGTCAAGAGACCCAGTACTTC.

This clone was picked up a small number of times. The V and J genes are TRBV4-1 and TRBJ2-2, with 14 bases identical to TRBD2. The length of the CDR3 is 16 residues. Trimming cost V 4 bases and J 5 bases; bases outside gene matches: 3. Per the germline V gene, CDR1 is MGHRA and CDR2 is YSYEKL. The CDR3 loop reads CASSPTSGRGTGELFF. The CDR3 region has the DNA TGCGCCAGCAGCCCGACTAGCGGGAGGGGGACCGGGGAGCTGTTTTTT.

This chain links TRBV6-5 with TRBJ2-7; 8 bases fit TRBD1. Germline CDR1 and CDR2: MNHEY and SVGAGI. The CDR3 contains 14 residues. The ends lost 6 bases at V and 5 bases at J; junction bases unmatched: 9. The CDR3 loop is CASRPWTGHHEQYF. The DNA for the CDR3 is TGTGCCAGCAGACCTTGGACAGGGCACCACGAGCAGTACTTC.

This sequence joins TRBV28 and TRBJ2-7; 9 bases are a match to TRBD2. Germline V lookup: CDR1 MDHEN, CDR2 SYDVKM. V gave up 2 bases and J gave up 9 bases; unmatched junction bases: 8. The CDR3 runs 14 residues. This CDR3 reads CASSLVPREGAQYF. As DNA, the CDR3 is TGTGCCAGCAGTTTAGTCCCGCGGGAGGGCGCGCAGTACTTC.

The chain is built from TRBV11-3 and TRBJ1-1, with D maybe TRBD1 (5 bases). Looked up from germline, CDR1 is SGHNT and CDR2 is YENEEA. Trimming took off 5 bases at V and 6 bases at J, with 16 bases between the two ends. The CDR3 spans 14 residues. The chain's CDR3 is CASSPGGAGAEAFF. DNA for the CDR3: TGTGCCAGCAGCCCCGGCGGGGCTGGGGCTGAAGCTTTCTTT.

This clone occurred once. The chain employs TRBV6-6 and TRBJ2-7, with 8 bases fitting TRBD1. Germline V gene data show CDR1 as MNHNY and CDR2 as SVGAGI (reference sequence). With 6 bases clipped from V and 0 bases from J, the junction kept 7 bases outside the gene matches. The CDR3 spans 15 residues. The CDR3 DNA sequence: TGTGCCAGCAGCCGCCGGGACAGGAGCTCCTACGAGCAGTACTTC. It specifies CASSRRDRSSYEQYF.

The rearrangement joins TRBV10-3 to TRBJ1-5; 8 nucleotides align to TRBD1. Per germline, CDR1 ENHRY and CDR2 SYGVKD. The CDR3 sequence is 16 residues long. V trimming: 3 bases; J trimming: 2 bases; junction bases outside the gene matches: 6. The CDR3: CAISDSTGGRNQPQHF. The CDR3, as DNA: TGTGCCATCAGTGATTCCACAGGGGGTCGCAATCAGCCCCAGCATTTT.

This sequence joins TRBV7-9 and TRBJ2-6, with TRBD1 identical over 9 bases. V lost 5 bases and J lost 0; bases outside the gene matches: 2. The CDR3 runs to 16 residues. Germline V gives CDR1 SEHNR, CDR2 FQNEAQ (reference sequence). CDR3 protein: CASSLDRGSGANVLTF. The CDR3 nucleotides read TGTGCCAGCAGCCTGGACAGGGGCTCTGGGGCCAACGTCCTGACTTTC.

V and J are TRBV5-1 and TRBJ1-3, with D unresolved. CDR3 length: 14 amino acids. CDR1 is SGHRS, CDR2 YFSETQ, per germline. V was pared by 2 bases and J by 4 bases, with 10 bases between. The CDR3 DNA reads TGCGCCAGCAGCTTTACGGGGTCCGGAAACACCATATATTTT. It yields the protein CASSFTGSGNTIYF.

This rearrangement joins TRBV7-2 to TRBJ1-2, with TRBD1 matching 7 bases. There are 15 residues in the CDR3. Germline trimming cut 0 bases from V and 4 bases from J; bases unmatched to any gene: 5. CDR1 is SGHTA, CDR2 FQGNSA, per germline. The CDR3 sequence: CASSLATGLGYGYTF. CDR3 bases: TGTGCCAGCAGCTTAGCGACAGGGCTCGGCTATGGCTACACCTTC. The whole variable domain, filled in from reference TRBV7-2 and TRBJ1-2, reads GAGVSQSPSNKVTEKGKDVELRCDPISGHTALYWYRQSLGQGLEFLIYFQGNSAPDKSGLPSDRFSAERTGGSVSTLTIQRTQQEDSAVYLCASSLATGLGYGYTFGSGTRLTVV.

This rearrangement joins TRBV28 to TRBJ2-7; no clear D gene. The germline gives CDR1 MDHEN, CDR2 SYDVKM. This CDR3 has 13 residues. The V end was cut by 4 bases, the J end by 3 bases, with 10 bases between. The CDR3, as DNA: TGTGCCAGCAGTTCCATGGGCAGCTACGAGCAGTACTTC. This codes for CASSSMGSYEQYF.

This clone was seen a single time. The chain uses TRBV4-2 and TRBJ2-5; 8 nucleotides line up with TRBD1. V lost 4 bases and J lost 1; bases outside the gene matches: 5. CDR3 length equals 15 residues. CDR1 is LGHNA, CDR2 YNFKEQ, per germline. The CDR3, as DNA: TGTGCCAGCAGCCGAGAACAGGGGGGCCAAGAGACCCAGTACTTC. This translates into CASSREQGGQETQYF.

The chain employs TRBV13 and TRBJ2-3; 7 nucleotides line up with TRBD2. V was pared by 5 bases and J by 6 bases, with 17 bases of the junction left unmatched. CDR3 length equals 17 residues. Germline V gene lookup returns CDR1 PRHDT and CDR2 FYEKMQ (reference sequence). The CDR3 loop is CASSAPPAGASLDTQYF. The CDR3 DNA follows: TGTGCCAGCAGCGCCCCCCCCGCGGGAGCCTCCCTGGATACGCAGTATTTT.

A single count supports this clone. This rearrangement joins TRBV6-5 to TRBJ1-1, with 7 bases fitting TRBD1. The CDR3 covers 13 residues. V lost 6 bases, J lost 8 bases, and 9 bases stayed unmatched. Per the germline V gene, CDR1 is MNHEY and CDR2 is SVGAGI. The DNA of the CDR3 is TGTGCCAGCAGCCATGACAGGGTGCGGGAAGCTTTCTTT. Translation: CASSHDRVREAFF.

The chain uses TRBV29-1 and TRBJ2-2; 8 bases fit TRBD2. This CDR3 has 13 amino acids. Germline V CDR1 and CDR2: SQVTM, ANQGSEA. With V trimmed by 5 bases and J by 8 bases, 7 bases remained unmatched. CDR3 DNA: TGCAGCGTTATGGGACTAGTTGAGGGGGAGCTGTTTTTT. Protein: CSVMGLVEGELFF.

The CDR3 nucleotides read TGTGCCAGCAGCCTACGGACAGGGGGCGCAACCTACGAGCAGTACTTC. It yields the protein CASSLRTGGATYEQYF. The chain combines TRBV7-2 with TRBJ2-7; TRBD1 matches 11 bases. The CDR3 is 16 residues long. Germline V gene sequence: CDR1 SGHTA, CDR2 FQGNSA. Trimming at V came to 5 bases and at J to 2 bases, leaving 8 bases not matched to a gene.

Here the CDR3 DNA reads TGTGCCAGCGCAGGGTCCTACGAGCAGTACTTC. Encoded protein: CASAGSYEQYF. The V gene is TRBV25-1, the J gene TRBJ2-7; possibly TRBD1 for D (5 bases). The V end lost 8 bases, the J end lost 1 base, and 6 bases lay between the germline ends. Germline V lookup: CDR1 MGHDK, CDR2 SYGVNS. CDR3 length equals 11 residues.